Described below is a single T cell receptor beta chain sequence and its context. The antigen remains unidentified. These data belong to a study of Ad26.COV2.S vaccination and SARS-CoV-2 variants. Here immunoSEQ multiplex PCR was the method, and the copy in TCRdb shows in-frame clones only, minus some. The profile shows just over 350,000 clones, about 90% of them singletons. Findings of the study overall: Researchers cautioned that TCR breadth and depth analyses may have underestimated total T cell responses. The authors reported substantial breadth in spike-specific CD8+ and CD4+ T cell responses after vaccination. Vaccinated individuals (as opposed to placebo recipients) had higher spike-specific TCR breadth. Recipients of vaccine and of placebo showed similar breadth of their non-spike TCR repertoires.

The CDR3 sequence is 13 residues long. The germline V gene has CDR1 SEHNR and CDR2 FQNEAQ (reference sequence). The V end was cut by 1 base, the J end by 15 bases, with 16 bases between. The chain is built from TRBV7-9 and TRBJ2-1; either TRBD1 or TRBD2 may fit D (5 bases each). The starting material was peripheral blood, obtained after recovery from COVID-19. This clonotype was obtained from a human donor who had recovered from COVID-19. This chain's CDR3 is CASSLDEGRLSFF. CDR3 nucleotide sequence: TGTGCCAGCAGCTTAGATGAGGGGCGCCTGTCGTTCTTC. The complete variable domain, with remaining parts taken from reference TRBV7-9 and TRBJ2-1, reads DTGVSQNPRHKITKRGQNVTFRCDPISEHNRLYWYRQTLGQGPEFLTYFQNEAQLEKSRLLSDRFSAERPKGSFSTLEIQRTEQGDSAMYLCASSLDEGRLSFFGPGTRLTVL.